The 10 T cell receptor beta chains given below trace back to one sample, sequenced in a study of cytomegalovirus exposure and HLA in healthy donors (dated by TCRdb to 2015 to 2018). Receptor amplification or capture employed the immunoSEQ multiplex PCR assay. A mixture of 60 forward primers for TCR Vbeta segments and 13 reverse primers for TCR Jbeta segments was used in the multiplex PCR. Imported from immuneACCESS, the table was reduced by TCRdb to in-frame sequences with V and J called. These copies leave out some clones; in studies compared against another copy, an unresolved V gene accounts for under half, and the cause of the remainder is not known. The sample yields 150,000 to 200,000 clones; 60% to 80% were counted once. The biggest ten clones account for about 1.4% of the sample. Material: PBMCs. These receptors were obtained from a woman aged 25 to 45 in good health and CMV-seronegative.

This chain connects TRBV29-1 to TRBJ1-2; D remains unclear. The CDR3 is made up of 11 amino acids. Germline assignment: CDR1 SQVTM and CDR2 ANQGSEA. V gave up 7 bases and J gave up 8 bases, with 14 bases separating them. The CDR3 DNA follows: TGCAGCGCCCCGGGAGAGCGGGGCTACACCTTC. Its protein product is CSAPGERGYTF.

This clone showed up just once. An end of the junction differs from the germline gene, which may be a read error. The rearrangement uses TRBV2 and TRBJ2-6, with TRBD1 identical over 7 bases. This CDR3 has 17 amino acids. Germline lookup yields CDR1 SNHLY and CDR2 FYNNEI. CDR3 coding DNA: TGTGCCAGCAACCCTCCCCCCACAGGGGCTGGGGCCAACGGCCTGACTTTC. It codes for CASNPPPTGAGANGLTF.

The sample holds a few counts of this clone. The rearrangement uses TRBV7-9 and TRBJ2-4, with 8 bases fitting TRBD2. CDR1 is SEHNR, CDR2 FQNEAQ, per germline (reference sequence). The junction had 6 bases not matched to a gene; V was cut back by 5 bases and J by 0 bases. CDR3 size: 16 residues. This CDR3 reads CASSPRGGLAKNIQYF. CDR3 nucleotide sequence: TGTGCCAGCAGCCCCCGGGGGGGACTAGCCAAAAACATTCAGTACTTC.

On this clone itself: This likely comes from a read error, as the CDR3 has no conserved phenylalanine or tryptophan at its end. V usage is TRBV20-1 and J usage is TRBJ1-2; a weak D match, TRBD1 (5 bases). Trimming stripped 3 bases from V and 5 bases from J, with 7 bases between. The CDR3 length is 11 residues. Looked up from germline, CDR1 is DFQATT and CDR2 is SNEGSKA (reference sequence). In DNA, the CDR3 is TGCAGTGCTAGCCGGGGGTATGGCTACACCCTC. Its protein product is CSASRGYGYTL.

As for this clone: At the DNA level, this CDR3 is encoded by other sequences in the same sample as well. V gene TRBV28 combines with J gene TRBJ1-5; a weak D match, TRBD1 (6 bases). This CDR3 is built from 16 residues. Deletions cut 7 bases from V and 4 bases from J, with 20 bases between. CDR1 and CDR2 from the germline V gene are MDHEN and SYDVKM. In nucleotides, the CDR3 is TGTGCCAGCAAAAATGGTCTGTCAGGGGAAAATCAGCCCCAGCATTTT. The encoded protein is CASKNGLSGENQPQHF.

This sequence joins TRBV5-8 and TRBJ1-2, with 8 bases lining up with TRBD1. Trimming took 5 bases from V and 2 from J; bases not matched to a gene: 8. CDR1 and CDR2 from the germline V gene are SGHTS and YDEGEE. The CDR3 consists of 15 residues. The CDR3 nucleotides read TGTGCCAGCAGGCTTATGGGACAGGCGAACTATGGCTACACCTTC. It translates to CASRLMGQANYGYTF. Full variable domain (missing parts from reference TRBV5-8 and TRBJ1-2): EAGVTQSPTHLIKTRGQQATLRCSPISGHTSVYWYQQALGLGLQFLLWYDEGEERNRGNFPPRFSGRQFPNYSSELNVNALELEDSALYLCASRLMGQANYGYTFGSGTRLTVV.

This clone was recorded only once. The rearrangement uses TRBV7-9 and TRBJ1-4; 8 bases are shared with TRBD1. The CDR3 contains 15 residues. Germline V lookup: CDR1 SEHNR, CDR2 FQNEAQ (reference sequence). V shed 1 base and J 3 bases; nucleotides not matched to a gene: 1. The CDR3 bases are TGTGCCAGCAGCTTAGGGACAGGGCCTAATGAAAAACTGTTTTTT. Translated, it gives CASSLGTGPNEKLFF.

CDR3 amino acids: CASRYGNNPPNQPQHF. The CDR3 DNA reads TGTGCCAGCAGGTACGGGAATAACCCCCCTAACCAGCCCCAGCATTTT. The chain employs TRBV2 and TRBJ1-5, with D unresolved. Germline CDR1 SNHLY, CDR2 FYNNEI. V lost 6 bases to trimming and J lost 7 bases, with 22 bases between them. This CDR3 has 16 residues.

This chain connects TRBV6-4 to TRBJ1-4; D remains ambiguous. The CDR3 runs to 13 residues. Germline CDR1 reads MRHNA; CDR2 reads SNTAGT. V lost 7 bases and J 0 bases, leaving 6 bases between the germline ends. The CDR3, as DNA: TGTGCCAGCATTCGGTCAACTAATGAAAAACTGTTTTTT. It encodes CASIRSTNEKLFF.

V is TRBV19 and J is TRBJ2-7; 7 bases are a match to TRBD2. Germline lookup yields CDR1 LNHDA and CDR2 SQIVND (reference sequence). The J segment lost 2 bases and the V segment lost 2 bases, leaving 3 bases of the junction unmatched. This CDR3 is 14 amino acids long. The CDR3 region has the DNA TGTGCCAGTAGTATATCGGGGAGGGCCTACGAGCAGTACTTC. Amino acids: CASSISGRAYEQYF.